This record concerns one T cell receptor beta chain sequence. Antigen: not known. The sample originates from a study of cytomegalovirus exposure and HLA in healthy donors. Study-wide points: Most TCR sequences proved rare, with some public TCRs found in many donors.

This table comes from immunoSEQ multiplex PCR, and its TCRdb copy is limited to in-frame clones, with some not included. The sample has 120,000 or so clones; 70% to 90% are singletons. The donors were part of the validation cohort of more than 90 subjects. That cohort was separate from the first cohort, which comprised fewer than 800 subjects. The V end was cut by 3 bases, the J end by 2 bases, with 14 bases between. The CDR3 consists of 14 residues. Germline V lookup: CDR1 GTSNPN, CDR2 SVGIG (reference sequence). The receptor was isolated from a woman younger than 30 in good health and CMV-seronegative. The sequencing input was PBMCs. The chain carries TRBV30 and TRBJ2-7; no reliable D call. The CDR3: CAWRRSHPTYEQYF. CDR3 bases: TGTGCCTGGAGAAGGAGTCACCCCACCTACGAGCAGTACTTC.